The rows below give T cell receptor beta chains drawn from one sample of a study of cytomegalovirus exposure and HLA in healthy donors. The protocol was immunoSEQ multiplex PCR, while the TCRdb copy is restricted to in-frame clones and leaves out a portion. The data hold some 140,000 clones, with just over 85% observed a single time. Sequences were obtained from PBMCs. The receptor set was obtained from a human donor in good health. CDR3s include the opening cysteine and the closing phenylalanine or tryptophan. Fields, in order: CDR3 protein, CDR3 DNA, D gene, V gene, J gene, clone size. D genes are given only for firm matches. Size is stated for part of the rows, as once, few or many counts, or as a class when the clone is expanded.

cdr3_aa: CASSPPSGGGFGNQPQHF; cdr3_nt: TGTGCCAGCTCACCACCTTCAGGGGGCGGTTTTGGCAATCAGCCCCAGCATTTT; d_call: TRBD1; v_call: TRBV18; j_call: TRBJ1-5; clone_size: NA
cdr3_aa: CASSTAGVANYGYTF; cdr3_nt: TGTGCCAGCAGCACAGCAGGGGTAGCTAACTATGGCTACACCTTC; d_call: NA; v_call: TRBV6-6; j_call: TRBJ1-2; clone_size: NA
cdr3_aa: CATSRAATESYGYTF; cdr3_nt: TGTGCCACCAGCAGAGCAGCCACAGAGTCCTATGGCTACACCTTC; d_call: NA; v_call: TRBV15; j_call: TRBJ1-2; clone_size: NA
cdr3_aa: CASSLYVAAEAFF; cdr3_nt: TGTGCCAGCAGCTTATATGTTGCAGCTGAAGCTTTCTTT; d_call: NA; v_call: TRBV7-3; j_call: TRBJ1-1; clone_size: NA
cdr3_aa: CASSQAAGGLSYEQYF; cdr3_nt: TGCGCCAGCAGCCAAGCAGCGGGGGGCCTCTCCTACGAGCAGTACTTC; d_call: TRBD2; v_call: TRBV4-3; j_call: TRBJ2-7; clone_size: NA
cdr3_aa: CASSAPGTRNTIYF; cdr3_nt: TGTGCCAGCAGTGCCCCGGGGACAAGAAACACCATATATTTT; d_call: NA; v_call: TRBV28; j_call: TRBJ1-3; clone_size: NA
cdr3_aa: CASSFRNRGGNTEAFF; cdr3_nt: TGTGCCAGCAGCTTCCGGAACAGGGGTGGGAACACTGAAGCTTTCTTT; d_call: TRBD1; v_call: TRBV5-6; j_call: TRBJ1-1; clone_size: NA
cdr3_aa: CASSYRDGPDQPQHF; cdr3_nt: TGCGCCAGCAGCTACAGGGACGGGCCCGATCAGCCCCAGCATTTT; d_call: NA; v_call: TRBV4-1; j_call: TRBJ1-5; clone_size: few
cdr3_aa: CATSGGYEQYF; cdr3_nt: TGTGCCACTTCCGGGGGGTACGAGCAGTACTTC; d_call: TRBD2; v_call: TRBV28; j_call: TRBJ2-7; clone_size: NA
cdr3_aa: CASSLTPGTEAFF; cdr3_nt: TGCGCCAGCAGCTTGACTCCCGGCACTGAAGCTTTCTTT; d_call: NA; v_call: TRBV5-1; j_call: TRBJ1-1; clone_size: NA
cdr3_aa: CASSVVLENTGELFF; cdr3_nt: TGTGCCAGCAGCGTAGTGCTAGAAAACACCGGGGAGCTGTTTTTT; d_call: NA; v_call: TRBV9; j_call: TRBJ2-2; clone_size: NA
cdr3_aa: CASSLGMGLAFF; cdr3_nt: TGTGCCAGCAGCTTAGGGATGGGCCTGGCTTTCTTT; d_call: NA; v_call: TRBV11-2; j_call: TRBJ1-1; clone_size: once
cdr3_aa: CASSQDPGANYGYTF; cdr3_nt: TGTGCCAGCAGCCAAGATCCAGGGGCAAACTATGGCTACACCTTC; d_call: NA; v_call: TRBV4-2; j_call: TRBJ1-2; clone_size: NA
cdr3_aa: CASGPGTAYEQYF; cdr3_nt: TGTGCTAGTGGACCCGGGACAGCCTACGAGCAGTACTTC; d_call: TRBD1; v_call: TRBV12-5; j_call: TRBJ2-7; clone_size: NA
cdr3_aa: CSVNLPGQVKGAFF; cdr3_nt: TGCAGCGTTAACTTACCGGGACAGGTAAAGGGAGCTTTCTTT; d_call: TRBD1; v_call: TRBV29-1; j_call: TRBJ1-1; clone_size: NA
cdr3_aa: CASSLRSLAGATANVLTF; cdr3_nt: TGTGCCAGCAGCTTAAGGTCCCTAGCGGGAGCTACGGCCAACGTCCTGACTTTC; d_call: TRBD2; v_call: TRBV5-4; j_call: TRBJ2-6; clone_size: NA
cdr3_aa: CASSRGGQHNTEAFF; cdr3_nt: TGCGCCAGCAGCCGGGGAGGACAACATAACACTGAAGCTTTCTTT; d_call: NA; v_call: TRBV5-1; j_call: TRBJ1-1; clone_size: NA
cdr3_aa: CASSDSGRANVLTF; cdr3_nt: TGTGCCAGCAGTGATTCGGGAAGGGCCAACGTCCTGACTTTC; d_call: NA; v_call: TRBV25-1; j_call: TRBJ2-6; clone_size: NA
cdr3_aa: CASSYLDRDQPQHF; cdr3_nt: TGTGCCAGCAGTTACCTGGACAGGGATCAGCCCCAGCATTTT; d_call: TRBD1; v_call: TRBV6-6; j_call: TRBJ1-5; clone_size: NA
cdr3_aa: CASCQGANEKLFF; cdr3_nt: TGTGCCAGCTGCCAGGGGGCTAATGAAAAACTGTTTTTT; d_call: TRBD1; v_call: TRBV18; j_call: TRBJ1-4; clone_size: NA
cdr3_aa: CASGTGGYGNQPQHF; cdr3_nt: TGTGCCAGCGGGACAGGGGGCTATGGCAATCAGCCCCAGCATTTT; d_call: TRBD1; v_call: TRBV27; j_call: TRBJ1-5; clone_size: NA
cdr3_aa: CTSSQFYRGQGQPQHF; cdr3_nt: TGCACCAGCAGCCAATTCTACAGGGGGCAGGGTCAGCCCCAGCATTTT; d_call: NA; v_call: TRBV1; j_call: TRBJ1-5; clone_size: NA
cdr3_aa: CASGFAEGTVGGYTF; cdr3_nt: TGTGCCAGCGGCTTCGCCGAAGGGACAGTGGGTGGCTACACCTTC; d_call: TRBD1; v_call: TRBV7-2; j_call: TRBJ1-2; clone_size: NA
cdr3_aa: CASSPKTTSGRETQYF; cdr3_nt: TGTGCCAGCAGCCCAAAAACAACTAGCGGGAGAGAGACCCAGTACTTC; d_call: TRBD2; v_call: TRBV28; j_call: TRBJ2-5; clone_size: NA
cdr3_aa: CASSLEIGNHEKLFF; cdr3_nt: TGTGCCAGCAGCTTGGAAATCGGGAACCATGAAAAACTGTTTTTT; d_call: NA; v_call: TRBV5-4; j_call: TRBJ1-4; clone_size: few
cdr3_aa: CASSLEWDSSYNSPLHF; cdr3_nt: TGCGCCAGCAGCTTGGAATGGGACAGCTCCTATAATTCACCCCTCCACTTT; d_call: TRBD1; v_call: TRBV5-1; j_call: TRBJ1-6; clone_size: NA
cdr3_aa: CASTLWGQADGEQFF; cdr3_nt: TGCGCCAGCACCCTTTGGGGGCAGGCAGACGGTGAGCAGTTCTTC; d_call: NA; v_call: TRBV5-1; j_call: TRBJ2-1; clone_size: NA
cdr3_aa: CASNRQDYQPQHF; cdr3_nt: TGTGCCAGCAACAGACAGGACTATCAGCCCCAGCATTTT; d_call: NA; v_call: TRBV6-1; j_call: TRBJ1-5; clone_size: NA
cdr3_aa: CASSLGGTPNTEAFF; cdr3_nt: TGCGCCAGCAGCTTGGGGGGGACACCGAACACTGAAGCTTTCTTT; d_call: NA; v_call: TRBV5-1; j_call: TRBJ1-1; clone_size: NA
cdr3_aa: CATSRVRTGRQETQYF; cdr3_nt: TGTGCCACCAGCAGAGTTAGGACAGGGAGACAAGAGACCCAGTACTTC; d_call: TRBD1; v_call: TRBV15; j_call: TRBJ2-5; clone_size: NA
cdr3_aa: CASSLEARRGPQHF; cdr3_nt: TGTGCCAGCAGCTTAGAAGCAAGGAGAGGGCCCCAGCATTTT; d_call: NA; v_call: TRBV7-6; j_call: TRBJ1-5; clone_size: NA
cdr3_aa: CASSKDDRGLTEAFF; cdr3_nt: TGCGCCAGCAGCAAAGATGACAGGGGGCTCACTGAAGCTTTCTTT; d_call: TRBD1; v_call: TRBV4-3; j_call: TRBJ1-1; clone_size: NA
cdr3_aa: CSAPSGASAFF; cdr3_nt: TGCAGTGCTCCCTCCGGAGCGTCAGCTTTCTTT; d_call: NA; v_call: TRBV20-1; j_call: TRBJ1-1; clone_size: NA
cdr3_aa: CASSVPLAGVYEQYF; cdr3_nt: TGTGCCAGCAGTGTGCCCCTAGCGGGAGTCTACGAGCAGTACTTC; d_call: TRBD2; v_call: TRBV25-1; j_call: TRBJ2-7; clone_size: few
cdr3_aa: CASSHRDRLPYQPQHF; cdr3_nt: TGTGCCAGCAGCCATCGGGACAGGTTGCCCTATCAGCCCCAGCATTTT; d_call: TRBD1; v_call: TRBV28; j_call: TRBJ1-5; clone_size: NA
cdr3_aa: CASSRRQGEGGELFF; cdr3_nt: TGTGCCAGCAGCCGTCGACAGGGAGAGGGTGGGGAGCTGTTTTTT; d_call: TRBD1; v_call: TRBV7-9; j_call: TRBJ2-2; clone_size: NA
cdr3_aa: CASSLGGQGNEQFF; cdr3_nt: TGTGCCAGCAGCTTGGGGGGACAGGGTAATGAGCAGTTCTTC; d_call: TRBD1; v_call: TRBV5-4; j_call: TRBJ2-1; clone_size: once
cdr3_aa: CASTPRQYRGVDTQYF; cdr3_nt: TGTGCCAGCACCCCAAGACAATACAGGGGGGTAGATACGCAGTATTTT; d_call: TRBD1; v_call: TRBV5-4; j_call: TRBJ2-3; clone_size: once
cdr3_aa: CASSPSGTGGNQPQHF; cdr3_nt: TGTGCCAGCAGCCCCTCCGGGACAGGGGGCAATCAGCCCCAGCATTTT; d_call: TRBD1; v_call: TRBV28; j_call: TRBJ1-5; clone_size: once
cdr3_aa: CASRDRGTEAFF; cdr3_nt: TGTGCCAGTAGGGACAGGGGCACTGAAGCTTTCTTT; d_call: TRBD1; v_call: TRBV19; j_call: TRBJ1-1; clone_size: NA
cdr3_aa: CASSLVSSGYLEQFF; cdr3_nt: TGCGCCAGCAGCTTGGTCTCTAGCGGGTACCTTGAGCAGTTCTTC; d_call: TRBD2; v_call: TRBV5-1; j_call: TRBJ2-1; clone_size: NA